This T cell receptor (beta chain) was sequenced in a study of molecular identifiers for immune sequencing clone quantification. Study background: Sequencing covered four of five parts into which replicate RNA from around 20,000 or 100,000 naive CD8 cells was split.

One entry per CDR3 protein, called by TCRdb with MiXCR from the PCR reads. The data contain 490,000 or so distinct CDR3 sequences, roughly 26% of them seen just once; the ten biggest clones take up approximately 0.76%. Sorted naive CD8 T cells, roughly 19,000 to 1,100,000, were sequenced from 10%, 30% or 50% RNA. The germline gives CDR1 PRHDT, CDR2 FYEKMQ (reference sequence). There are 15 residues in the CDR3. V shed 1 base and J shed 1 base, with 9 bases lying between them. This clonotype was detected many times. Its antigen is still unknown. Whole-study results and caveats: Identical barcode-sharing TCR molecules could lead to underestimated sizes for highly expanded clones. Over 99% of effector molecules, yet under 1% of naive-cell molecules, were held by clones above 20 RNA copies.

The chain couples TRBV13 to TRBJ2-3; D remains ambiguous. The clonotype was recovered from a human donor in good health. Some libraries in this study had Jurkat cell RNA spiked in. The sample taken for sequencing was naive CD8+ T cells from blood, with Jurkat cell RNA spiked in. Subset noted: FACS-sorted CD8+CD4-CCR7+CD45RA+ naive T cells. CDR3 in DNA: TGTGCCAGCAGCTTAGCGACACAAGGCACAGATACGCAGTATTTT. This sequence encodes CASSLATQGTDTQYF.